The clone carrying this T cell receptor (beta chain) appeared a single time. The target antigen is unknown. The naive CD8 subset, CD45RO-negative cells positively selected for CCR7, excluded terminally differentiated effector memory CD45RA+ cells. Those who donated were healthy HIV-negative adults, with no recent acute infections or vaccinations reported. The source of the sample is a study of shared clonotypes between healthy human individuals. Study-level findings and limits: Against clonotypes common to all four donors, non-shared ones had lower generation probabilities. Sequencing depth was a factor that was expected to affect clonotype sharing among donors.

As handled by the study authors: Filtering differed for immunoSEQ, which gave only junction sequences without quality scores. Clones were sequenced by immunoSEQ multiplex PCR, and TCRdb holds only the in-frame ones, with some missing. Clone size and the V and J calls come from that table; the DNA yielded D and trimming. The data contain 1.5 million to 2.5 million clones, just under 95% of them singletons. This CDR3 has 13 residues. Trimming shortened V by 2 bases and J by 6 bases, and 11 bases separated the two germline ends. CDR1 is MNHEY and CDR2 is SVGAGI in the germline V gene. This clonotype was sampled from a man aged 18-30 years in good health. The sample was naive CD8+ T cells sorted from blood. V is TRBV6-5 and J is TRBJ2-7; TRBD1 is a possible D gene (5 bases). The CDR3 DNA sequence: TGTGCCAGCAGTTACGGGGAAGGGGCCGAGCAGTACTTC. Translated: CASSYGEGAEQYF.